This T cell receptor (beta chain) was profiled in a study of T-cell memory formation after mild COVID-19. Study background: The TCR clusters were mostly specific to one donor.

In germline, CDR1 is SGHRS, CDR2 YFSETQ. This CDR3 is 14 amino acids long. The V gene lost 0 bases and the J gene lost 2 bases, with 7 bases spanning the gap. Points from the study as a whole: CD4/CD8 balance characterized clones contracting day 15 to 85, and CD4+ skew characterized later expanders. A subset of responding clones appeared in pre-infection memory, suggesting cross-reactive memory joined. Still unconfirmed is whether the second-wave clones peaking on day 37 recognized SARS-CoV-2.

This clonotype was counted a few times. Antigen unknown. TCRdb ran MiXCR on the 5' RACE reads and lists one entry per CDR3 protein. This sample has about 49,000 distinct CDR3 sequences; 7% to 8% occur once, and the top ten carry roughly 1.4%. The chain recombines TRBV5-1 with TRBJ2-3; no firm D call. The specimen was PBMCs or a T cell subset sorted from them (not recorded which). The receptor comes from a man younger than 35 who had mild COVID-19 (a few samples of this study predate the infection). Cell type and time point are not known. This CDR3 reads CASSLDFFTDTQYF. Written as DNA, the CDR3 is TGCGCCAGCAGCTTGGACTTCTTCACAGATACGCAGTATTTT.